A single sample is the source of the 9 T cell receptor beta chains below, sequenced in a study of shared clonotypes between healthy human individuals. Libraries were prepared by immunoSEQ multiplex PCR; TCRdb keeps only in-frame clonotypes and omits some of them. Counted here are about 1 million clones, roughly 70% occurring once; the ten biggest clones make up approximately 1.5%. The sample consisted of memory CD4+ T cells sorted from blood. The subset is: CD45RA-negative fraction. These receptors came from a man younger than 35 in good health.

The rearrangement uses TRBV6-6 and TRBJ1-5, with a weak D call TRBD1 (5 bases). CDR3 length equals 14 residues. Germline CDR1 is MNHNY and CDR2 is SVGAGI (reference sequence). Trimming pared 2 bases from V and 6 bases from J, leaving 11 bases between. The CDR3 DNA sequence: TGTGCCAGCAGTTACCGGGGCGGGACTCAGCCCCAGCATTTT. As protein: CASSYRGGTQPQHF.

Regarding this clone: Other DNA sequences in the same sample also yield this CDR3. The chain carries TRBV19 and TRBJ1-5; D uncertain. The V end was cut by 1 base, the J end by 4 bases, with 5 bases between. The CDR3 totals 13 residues. Germline V gene lookup returns CDR1 LNHDA and CDR2 SQIVND (reference sequence). This CDR3 reads CASSIGQNQPQHF. The CDR3 DNA is TGTGCCAGTAGTATAGGGCAGAATCAGCCCCAGCATTTT.

This chain joins TRBV6-1 and TRBJ2-1, with D possibly matching TRBD1 (5 bases). This CDR3 is 14 amino acids long. V lost 3 bases, J lost 7 bases, and 13 bases lay in between. Germline CDR1 and CDR2: MNHNS and SASEGT. The CDR3 nucleotides read TGTGCCAGCAGTGATCTTAGGGGTCGGAATGAGCAGTTCTTC. It codes for CASSDLRGRNEQFF.

The DNA of the CDR3 is TGTGCCAGCAGCTCCTTGGCCAACGTCCTGACTTTC. As protein: CASSSLANVLTF. The genes are TRBV7-9 and TRBJ2-6; D unresolved. Germline CDR1 is SEHNR and CDR2 is FQNEAQ (reference sequence). V was cut by 4 bases and J by 6 bases, with 4 bases left in between. The CDR3 has 12 residues. Variable domain in full (rest from reference TRBV7-9 and TRBJ2-6): DTGVSQNPRHKITKRGQNVTFRCDPISEHNRLYWYRQTLGQGPEFLTYFQNEAQLEKSRLLSDRFSAERPKGSFSTLEIQRTEQGDSAMYLCASSSLANVLTFGAGSRLTVL.

The chain employs TRBV19 and TRBJ1-5, with D possibly TRBD1 on 6 matching bases. CDR1 and CDR2 from the germline V gene are LNHDA and SQIVND (reference sequence). Trimming took off 8 bases at V and 2 bases at J, with 19 bases between the two ends. This CDR3 is 16 amino acids long. The CDR3 bases are TGTGCCAGTGGACTTAAAAGGGGGATGGGCAATCAGCCCCAGCATTTT. Protein product: CASGLKRGMGNQPQHF.

This rearrangement joins TRBV27 to TRBJ2-1; 10 bases are a match to TRBD2. The J segment lost 8 bases and the V segment lost 5 bases, leaving 9 bases of the junction unmatched. This CDR3 has 15 amino acids. CDR1 and CDR2 from the germline V gene are MNHEY and SMNVEV (reference sequence). The CDR3 is CASSTTGTSAHEQFF. In nucleotides, the CDR3 is TGTGCCAGCAGTACGACTGGGACTAGCGCCCATGAGCAGTTCTTC.

The chain is built from TRBV10-3 and TRBJ2-7, with D maybe TRBD1 (6 bases). Germline V lookup: CDR1 ENHRY, CDR2 SYGVKD. This CDR3 spans 13 amino acids. V was shortened by 6 bases and J by 5 bases, with 14 bases between the two germline ends. CDR3 DNA: TGTGCCATCAGCCTCACAGGGTCCGACGAGCAGTACTTC. Encoded protein: CAISLTGSDEQYF.

The genes are TRBV5-5 and TRBJ2-2, with D perhaps matching TRBD1 (6 bases). The germline V gene encodes CDR1 SGHKS and CDR2 YYEKEE (reference sequence). CDR3 length: 14 residues. The V end was cut by 3 bases, the J end by 4 bases, with 10 bases between. CDR3 in amino acids: CASSSLQGTGELFF. CDR3 in DNA: TGTGCCAGCAGCTCGCTACAGGGCACCGGGGAGCTGTTTTTT.

As to this clone: A read error may produce the germline difference seen at one junction end. The gene calls are TRBV27 and TRBJ2-2, with D perhaps given as TRBD1 or TRBD2 (5 bases each). CDR1 and CDR2 from the germline V gene are MNHEY and SMNVEV (reference sequence). The CDR3 is 15 amino acids. This CDR3 is CASSKGTGEHRGAVF. In nucleotides, the CDR3 is TGTGCCAGCAGTAAGGGAACAGGCGAACACCGGGGAGCTGTTTTT.